This TCR beta chain was captured in a study of T cells in Graves' hyperthyroidism and ophthalmopathy. The overall study: Upon initial diagnosis and before any treatment, peripheral blood was collected.

Study-level points and caveats: Blood shared most expanded thyroid clonotypes above 0.001. Ophthalmopathy was distinguished from stable hyperthyroidism by 13 V-J signatures.

Uncontrolled infections, other autoimmune diseases, pregnancy or lactation led to exclusion of patients. In germline, CDR1 is KGHDR, CDR2 SFDVKD. This CDR3 is built from 18 residues. V dropped 1 base and J dropped 8; count of bases not matched to a gene: 15. Amplified regions were TCR beta CDR3 sequences from RNA transcripts. The TCR CDR3 was amplified in a first-round RT-PCR using the HTBI primer set. MiXCR was run by TCRdb on the multiplex PCR reads, yielding one entry per CDR3 protein. The sample has about 380,000 distinct CDR3 sequences, about 14% seen once; the top ten hold around 20%. This clonotype was picked up one time. What it binds is not known.

The sequence was obtained from a young man with Graves' hyperthyroidism that later progressed to Graves' ophthalmopathy. Material: blood. This chain links TRBV24-1 with TRBJ2-1; 8 nucleotides align to TRBD2. CDR3 amino acids: CATSDFGAPGTSNHEQFF. Written as DNA, the CDR3 is TGTGCCACCAGTGATTTTGGAGCCCCCGGGACTAGTAACCATGAGCAGTTCTTC.